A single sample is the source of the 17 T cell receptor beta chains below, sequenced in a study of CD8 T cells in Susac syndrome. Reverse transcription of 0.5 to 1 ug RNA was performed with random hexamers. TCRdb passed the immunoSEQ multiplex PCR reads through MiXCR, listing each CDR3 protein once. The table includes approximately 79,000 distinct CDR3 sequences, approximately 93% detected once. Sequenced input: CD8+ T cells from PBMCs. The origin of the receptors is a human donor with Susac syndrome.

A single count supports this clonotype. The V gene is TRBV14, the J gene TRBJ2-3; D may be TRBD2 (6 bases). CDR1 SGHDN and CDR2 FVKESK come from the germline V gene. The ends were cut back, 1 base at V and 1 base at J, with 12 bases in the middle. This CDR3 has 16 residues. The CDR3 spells CASSQVDGRGTDTQYF. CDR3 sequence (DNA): TGTGCCAGCAGCCAAGTCGACGGGAGAGGCACAGATACGCAGTATTTT.

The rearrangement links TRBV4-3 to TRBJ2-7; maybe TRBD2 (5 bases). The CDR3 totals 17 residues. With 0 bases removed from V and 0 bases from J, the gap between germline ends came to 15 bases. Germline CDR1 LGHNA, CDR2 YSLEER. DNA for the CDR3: TGCGCCAGCAGCCAAGAGAGCACGCGGGTGAGCTCCTACGAGCAGTACTTC. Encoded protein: CASSQESTRVSSYEQYF.

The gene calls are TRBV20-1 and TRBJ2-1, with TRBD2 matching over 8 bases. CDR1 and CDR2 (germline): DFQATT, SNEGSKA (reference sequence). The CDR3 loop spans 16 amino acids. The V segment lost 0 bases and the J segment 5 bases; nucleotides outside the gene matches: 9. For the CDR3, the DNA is TGCAGTGCTAGAGATCTCGGACTAGCTTTTGACAATGAGCAGTTCTTC. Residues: CSARDLGLAFDNEQFF.

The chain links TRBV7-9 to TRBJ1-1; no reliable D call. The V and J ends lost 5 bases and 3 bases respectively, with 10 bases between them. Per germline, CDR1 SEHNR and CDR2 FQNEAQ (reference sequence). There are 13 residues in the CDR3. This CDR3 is CASSLVSDTEAFF. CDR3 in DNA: TGTGCCAGCAGCCTAGTGTCGGACACTGAAGCTTTCTTT.

The CDR3 spells CASRQQGVFTEAFF. CDR3 DNA sequence: TGTGCCAGTAGACAACAGGGGGTGTTCACTGAAGCTTTCTTT. The V and J genes are TRBV19 and TRBJ1-1; 8 nucleotides line up with TRBD1. The ends lost 6 bases at V and 4 bases at J; junction bases unmatched: 7. CDR3 length: 14 residues. Per germline, CDR1 LNHDA and CDR2 SQIVND (reference sequence).

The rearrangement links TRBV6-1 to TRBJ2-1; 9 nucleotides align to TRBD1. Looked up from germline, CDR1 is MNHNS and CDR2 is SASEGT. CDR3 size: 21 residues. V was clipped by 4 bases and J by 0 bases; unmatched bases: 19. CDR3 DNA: TGTGCCAGCAGTGTGATTTTCCGGGACAGGGTTCGGAGGAGCTCCTACAATGAGCAGTTCTTC. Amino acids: CASSVIFRDRVRRSSYNEQFF.

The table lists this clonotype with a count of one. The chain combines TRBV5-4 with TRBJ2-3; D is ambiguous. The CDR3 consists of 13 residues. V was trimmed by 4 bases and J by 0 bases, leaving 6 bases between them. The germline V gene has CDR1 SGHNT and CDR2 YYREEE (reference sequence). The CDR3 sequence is CASSQDSTDTQYF. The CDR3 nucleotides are TGTGCCAGCAGCCAAGATAGCACAGATACGCAGTATTTT.

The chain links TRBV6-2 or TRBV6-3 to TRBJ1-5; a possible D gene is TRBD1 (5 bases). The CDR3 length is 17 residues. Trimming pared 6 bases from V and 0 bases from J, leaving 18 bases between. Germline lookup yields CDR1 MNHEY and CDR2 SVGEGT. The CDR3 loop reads CASSSGWRGDSNQPQHF. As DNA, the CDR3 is TGTGCCAGCAGCAGCGGCTGGAGAGGGGATAGCAATCAGCCCCAGCATTTT.

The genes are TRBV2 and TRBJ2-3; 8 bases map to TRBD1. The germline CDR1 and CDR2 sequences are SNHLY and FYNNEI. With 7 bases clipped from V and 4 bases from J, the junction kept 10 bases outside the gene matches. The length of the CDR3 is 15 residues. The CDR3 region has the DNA TGTGCCAGCACCCGTATCCGGACAGGGCCAGATACGCAGTATTTT. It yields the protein CASTRIRTGPDTQYF.

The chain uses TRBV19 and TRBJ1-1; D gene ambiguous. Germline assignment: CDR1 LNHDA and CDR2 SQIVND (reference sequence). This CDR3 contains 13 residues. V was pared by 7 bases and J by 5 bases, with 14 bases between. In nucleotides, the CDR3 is TGTGCCAGTACCCCGCGGAGGCTGACTGAAGCTTTCTTT. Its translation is CASTPRRLTEAFF. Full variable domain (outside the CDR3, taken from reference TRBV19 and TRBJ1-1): DGGITQSPKYLFRKEGQNVTLSCEQNLNHDAMYWYRQDPGQGLRLIYYSQIVNDFQKGDIAEGYSVSREKKESFPLTVTSAQKNPTAFYLCASTPRRLTEAFFGQGTRLTVV.

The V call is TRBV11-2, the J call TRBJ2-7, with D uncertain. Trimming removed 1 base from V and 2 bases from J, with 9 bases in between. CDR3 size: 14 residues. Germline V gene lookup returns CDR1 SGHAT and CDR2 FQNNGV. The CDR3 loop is CASSLAIAPYEQYF. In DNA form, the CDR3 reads TGTGCCAGCAGCTTAGCAATAGCACCCTACGAGCAGTACTTC.

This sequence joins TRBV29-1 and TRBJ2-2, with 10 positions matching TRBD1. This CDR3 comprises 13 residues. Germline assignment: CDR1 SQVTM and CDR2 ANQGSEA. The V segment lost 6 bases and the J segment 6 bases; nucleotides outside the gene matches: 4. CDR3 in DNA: TGCAGCGTCCGGGACAGGGGTTCCGGGGAGCTGTTTTTT. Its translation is CSVRDRGSGELFF.

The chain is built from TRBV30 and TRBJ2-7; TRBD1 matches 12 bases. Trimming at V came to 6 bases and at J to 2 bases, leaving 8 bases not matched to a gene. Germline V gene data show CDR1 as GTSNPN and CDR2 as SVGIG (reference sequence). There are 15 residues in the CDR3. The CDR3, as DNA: TGTGCCTGCTCGACCGGGACAGGGGGCCCCTACGAGCAGTACTTC. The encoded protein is CACSTGTGGPYEQYF.

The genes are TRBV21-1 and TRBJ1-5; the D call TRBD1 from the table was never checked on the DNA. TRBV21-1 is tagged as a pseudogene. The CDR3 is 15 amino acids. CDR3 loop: CASSKDSGGGQPQHF. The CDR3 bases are TGTGCCAGCAGCAAAGATTCAGGGGGCGGACAGCCCCAGCATTTT.

CDR3 loop: CASSLPSRDRRWNTGELFF. CDR3 sequence (DNA): TGTGCCAGCAGTTTACCCTCGAGGGACAGGAGGTGGAACACCGGGGAGCTGTTTTTT. The genes are TRBV12-3 or TRBV12-4 and TRBJ2-2; 8 nucleotides agree with TRBD1. J lost 1 base, V lost 2 bases, and 12 bases had no gene match. This CDR3 spans 19 amino acids.

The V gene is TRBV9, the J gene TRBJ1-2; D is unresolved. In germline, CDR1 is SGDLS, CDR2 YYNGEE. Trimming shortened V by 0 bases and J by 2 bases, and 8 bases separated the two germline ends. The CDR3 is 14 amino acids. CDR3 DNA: TGTGCCAGCAGCGTAGGTTTGCGAAACTATGGCTACACCTTC. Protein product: CASSVGLRNYGYTF.

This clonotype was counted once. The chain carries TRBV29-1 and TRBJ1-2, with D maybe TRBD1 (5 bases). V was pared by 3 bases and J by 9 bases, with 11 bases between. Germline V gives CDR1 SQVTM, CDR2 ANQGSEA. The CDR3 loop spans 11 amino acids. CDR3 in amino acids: CSVEDKTSYTF. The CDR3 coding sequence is TGCAGCGTTGAGGACAAGACGAGCTACACCTTC.